This T cell receptor beta chain was observed in a study of vaccination and CD4 T cells after COVID-19. Background on the study: The post-vaccine samples came a median approximately 73 days after dose two (range 14 to 241).

Study-level findings and limits: Median SARS-CoV-2-reactive clonotype numbers rose nonsignificantly, about 20 to 40.

As concerns this clonotype: Its target is unknown.

Time point in this sample: late sampling 161 to 241 days after vaccination in three convalescent patients. This sample's treatment: roughly ten-day PBMC culture with coronavirus spike peptide pools or control peptides (ViraFEST assay). The Oncomine TCR Beta short-read assay was what sequenced the DNA obtained from cultured CD4+ T cells. The genomic DNA was obtained from cultured CD4+ T cells by extraction with the QIAamp micro DNA kit. TCRdb re-analysed the PCR reads in MiXCR, keeping a single row per CDR3 protein. Altogether tens of thousands of distinct CDR3 sequences are present, around a third being singletons, with the ten largest covering about 10%. The TCR sequence derives from a human donor who had recovered from COVID-19. Sequenced material: CD4+ T cells from blood, cultured in vitro, taken about 7 months after SARS-CoV-2 vaccination.

CDR3 sequence (DNA): TGTGCCTGGACCTGGGGGGGGAGCTACACCTTC. It specifies CAWTWGGSYTF. V usage is TRBV30 and J usage is TRBJ1-2; weak D call: TRBD1 (5 bases). Between the trimmed V and J ends, which lost 4 bases and 9 bases, there was a span of 12 bases. This CDR3 comprises 11 residues. CDR1 and CDR2 (germline): GTSNPN, SVGIG (reference sequence). The entire variable domain, with the rest obtained from reference TRBV30 and TRBJ1-2, is as follows: SQTIHQWPATLVQPVGSPLSLECTVEGTSNPNLYWYRQAAGRGLQLLFYSVGIGQISSEVPQNLSASRPQDRQFILSSKKLLLSDSGFYLCAWTWGGSYTFGSGTRLTVV.